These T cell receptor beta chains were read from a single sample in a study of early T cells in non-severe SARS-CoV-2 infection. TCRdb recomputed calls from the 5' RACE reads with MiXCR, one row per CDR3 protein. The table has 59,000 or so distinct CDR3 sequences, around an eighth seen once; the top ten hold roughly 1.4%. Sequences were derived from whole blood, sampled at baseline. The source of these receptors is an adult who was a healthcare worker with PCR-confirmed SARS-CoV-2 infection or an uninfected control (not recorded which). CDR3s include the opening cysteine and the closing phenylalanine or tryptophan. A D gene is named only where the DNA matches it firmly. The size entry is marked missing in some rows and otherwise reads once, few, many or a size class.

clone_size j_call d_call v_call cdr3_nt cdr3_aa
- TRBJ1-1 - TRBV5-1 TGCGCCAGCAGCCCGGGGAACACTGAAGCTTTCTTT CASSPGNTEAFF
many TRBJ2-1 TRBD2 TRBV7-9 TGTGCCAGCAGTCAATCAGGGACTAGCGGGGGGAATGAGCAGTTCTTC CASSQSGTSGGNEQFF
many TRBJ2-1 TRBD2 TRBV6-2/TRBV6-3 TGTGCCAGCAGTTCTGGACTAGCTCCCTTGCGGGGCATTCGTGAGCAGTTCTTC CASSSGLAPLRGIREQFF
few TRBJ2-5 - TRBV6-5 TGTGCCAGCAGTTACTCGTTACTGTATGAGACCCAGTACTTC CASSYSLLYETQYF
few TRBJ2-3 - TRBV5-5 TGTGCCAGCAGCGGGGTACAGGGTACCGGTACGCAGTATTTT CASSGVQGTGTQYF
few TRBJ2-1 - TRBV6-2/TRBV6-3 TGTGCCAGCAGCAAACCGGGACGAAGCCGCCATGAGCAGTTCTTC CASSKPGRSRHEQFF
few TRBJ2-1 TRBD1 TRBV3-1 TGTGCCAGCAGCCAAGCCTCGCCGGGACAGAACAATGAGCAGTTCTTC CASSQASPGQNNEQFF
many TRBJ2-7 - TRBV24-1 TGTGCCACCAGTGGGGCGGGCGAGCAGTACTTC CATSGAGEQYF
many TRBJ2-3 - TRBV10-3 TGTGCCATCAGTGAGTCGCCTATTGATACGCAGTATTTT CAISESPIDTQYF
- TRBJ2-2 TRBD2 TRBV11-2 TGTGCCAGCAGTCTAGCGGGAGGAACCGGGGAGCTGTTTTTT CASSLAGGTGELFF
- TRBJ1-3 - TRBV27 TGTGCCAGCAGCCCCAGTTTTGATTCTGGAAACACCATATATTTT CASSPSFDSGNTIYF
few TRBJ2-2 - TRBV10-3 TGTGCCATCAGATTGGCAGGCAACACCGGGGAGCTGTTTTTT CAIRLAGNTGELFF
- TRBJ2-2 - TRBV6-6 TGTGCCAGCAGTTACAAGAACACCGGGGAGCTGTTTTTT CASSYKNTGELFF
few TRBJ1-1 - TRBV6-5 TGTGCCAGTCCTGAAGCTTTCTTT CASPEAFF
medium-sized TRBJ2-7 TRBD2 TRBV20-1 TGCAGTGCAGTAGCGGGGGCAGTAGCTGCCGAGCAGTACTTC CSAVAGAVAAEQYF
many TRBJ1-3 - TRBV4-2 TGTGCCAGCAGCCAAGGGGGAACAGGGTTGGCTGGAAACACCATATATTTT CASSQGGTGLAGNTIYF
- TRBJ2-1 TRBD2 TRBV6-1 TGTGCCAGCAATATTGAAGCGGGAGGGCCCTACAATGAGCAGTTCTTC CASNIEAGGPYNEQFF
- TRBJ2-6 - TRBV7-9 TGTGCCAGCAGCTCAAAGTCCTCTGGGGCCAACGTCCTGACTTTC CASSSKSSGANVLTF
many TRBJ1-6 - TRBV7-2 TGTGCCAGCAGCTGGGACAAAAATTCACCCCTCCACTTT CASSWDKNSPLHF
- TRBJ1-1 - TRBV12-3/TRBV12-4 TGTGCCAGCAGCTCAGTTATAATCTCTAGATCCGCTGAAGCTTTCTTT CASSSVIISRSAEAFF
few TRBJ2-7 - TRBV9 TGTGCCAGCAGCGTAGAACAGAGCTCCTACGAGCAGTACTTC CASSVEQSSYEQYF
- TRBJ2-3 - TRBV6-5 TGTGCCAGCATCAACGGGGGCGAAATGCAGTATTTT CASINGGEMQYF
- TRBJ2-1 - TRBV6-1 TGTGCCAGCAGTTTCCCCCGCAGGGACCACGATGAGCAGTTCTTC CASSFPRRDHDEQFF
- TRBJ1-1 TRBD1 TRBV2 TGTGCCAGCAGTGGGCAGGGGGGGACTGAAGCTTTCTTT CASSGQGGTEAFF
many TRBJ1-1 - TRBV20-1 TGCAGTGCTAGGGTACAGGGATCAGACGTATGGACTGAAGCTTTCTTT CSARVQGSDVWTEAFF
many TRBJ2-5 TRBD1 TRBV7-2 TGTGCCAGCAGCTCTAACAGGGGGCAAGAGACCCAGTACTTC CASSSNRGQETQYF
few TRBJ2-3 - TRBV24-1 TGTGCCACCAGTGACCTCGGGCAGGACACAGATACGCAGTATTTT CATSDLGQDTDTQYF
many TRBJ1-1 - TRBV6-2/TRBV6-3 TGTGCCAGCAGTTACTCCTCGGGGTCTGAAGCTTTCTTT CASSYSSGSEAFF
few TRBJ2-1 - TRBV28 TGTGCCAGCAGTTATCCCCAGGGTTGGCAACGGGACAATGAGCAGTTCTTC CASSYPQGWQRDNEQFF
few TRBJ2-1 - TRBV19 TGTGCCAGTAGTATGCCCCTCCCAGGGCAGATAAAGATGGATGAGCAGTTCTTC CASSMPLPGQIKMDEQFF
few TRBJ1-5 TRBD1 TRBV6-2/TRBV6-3 TGTGCCAGCAGAAAAGACCGGGACAGCACTTGGGGACAGCCCCAGCATTTT CASRKDRDSTWGQPQHF
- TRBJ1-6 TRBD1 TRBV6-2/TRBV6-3 TGTGCCAGCAGCCCCCTGGGACAGGGGAATTCACCCCTCCACTTT CASSPLGQGNSPLHF
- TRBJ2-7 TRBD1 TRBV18 TGTGCCAGCTCACCCCGACAGGGATCATCTTACGAGCAGTACTTC CASSPRQGSSYEQYF
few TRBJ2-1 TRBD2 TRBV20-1 TGCAGTGCTAGAGCCTTCAGCGGGAGCTCCTACAATGAGCAGTTCTTC CSARAFSGSSYNEQFF
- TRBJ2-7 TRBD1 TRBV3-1 TGTGCCAGCAGCCAAGGGACAGGCTACGAGCAGTACTTC CASSQGTGYEQYF
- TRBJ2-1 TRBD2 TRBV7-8 TGTGCCAGCAGCTTAGCTCTAGCGGGGGGCCATTCACTGTACAATGAGCAGTTCTTC CASSLALAGGHSLYNEQFF
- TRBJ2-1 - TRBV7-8 TGTGCCAGCAGCGCCCCGGTTCGCAATGAGCAGTTCTTC CASSAPVRNEQFF
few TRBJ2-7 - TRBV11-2 TGTGCCAGCAGCTTAAAACAGGGCGGCTACGAGCAGTACTTC CASSLKQGGYEQYF
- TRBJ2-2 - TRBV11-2 TGTGCCAGCAGCTTAGTGGGTTCGACTTCATACACCGGGGAGCTGTTTTTT CASSLVGSTSYTGELFF
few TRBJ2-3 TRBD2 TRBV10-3 TGTGCCATCAGTGAGGGACTAGCGGGGTTAACAGATACGCAGTATTTT CAISEGLAGLTDTQYF
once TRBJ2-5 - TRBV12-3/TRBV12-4 TGTGCCAGCAGTTTGGATTCGGAGACCCAGTACTTC CASSLDSETQYF
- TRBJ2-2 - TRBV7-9 TGTGCCAGCAGCGATTCCACAGGGATTGGGGCCGGGGAGCTGTTTTTT CASSDSTGIGAGELFF
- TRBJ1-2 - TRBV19 TGTGCCAGTACCTCCGGATCAGCTAACTATGGCTACACCTTC CASTSGSANYGYTF
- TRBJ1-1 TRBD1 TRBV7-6 TGTGCCAGCAGCCCTAACAGGGGAACTGAAGCTTTCTTT CASSPNRGTEAFF
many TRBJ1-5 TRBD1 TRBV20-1 TGCAGTGCTAGGGGACAGGGGAGGTGGCCCCAGCATTTT CSARGQGRWPQHF